This paragraph reports one T cell receptor (beta chain). This sample is drawn from a study of blood T cell repertoires in COVID-19. Study-level information: Both acute and convalescent COVID-19 samples were obtained from the United States, Italy and Spain. Nucleic acid was either cDNA or gDNA, and it came from T cells, B-cell-depleted T cells, or PBMCs.

J gave up 4 bases and V 8 bases, and 7 bases lay outside the gene matches. This CDR3 has 14 amino acids. In germline, CDR1 is SNHLY, CDR2 FYNNEI. Original processing notes: Estimation of nucleated cell counts relied on the amplification of reference gene primers. Assay used: immunoSEQ multiplex PCR; TCRdb lists only in-frame clones, some missing. V, J and clone size were drawn from that table, and D and trimming were deduced from the DNA. This sample has around 380,000 clones; roughly 77% occur once, and the top ten carry roughly 1.1%. The receptor was derived from a human donor with acute or convalescent COVID-19. The donor label of this sample is uncertain. The specimen sequenced was peripheral blood. This chain joins TRBV2 and TRBJ1-5; TRBD1 aligns across 8 bases. The CDR3: CASQDRGGNQPQHF. The DNA for the CDR3 is TGTGCCAGCCAAGACAGGGGCGGTAATCAGCCCCAGCATTTT.